One T cell receptor beta chain is described in this entry. This entry is derived from a study of blood T cell repertoires in COVID-19. Study at large: Samples taken during acute and convalescent COVID-19 were collected in the United States, Italy and Spain. Sample material is recorded as cDNA or gDNA derived from T cells, B-cell-depleted T cells, or PBMCs.

Germline CDR1 is MNHNS and CDR2 is SASEGT. CDR3 length: 16 residues. V dropped 4 bases and J dropped 2; count of bases not matched to a gene: 7. In the authors' workflow: Nucleated cell counts were estimated from reference gene primer amplification. Clones were read by immunoSEQ multiplex PCR, and TCRdb kept only the in-frame ones, dropping some. V, J and clone size are taken as reported in that table, and D and trimming were inferred from the DNA itself. This sample has 27,000 or so clones; around 90% occur once, and the top ten carry roughly 28%. Input material: peripheral blood. V usage is TRBV6-1 and J usage is TRBJ2-7, with TRBD2 matching over 11 bases. The source of this sequence is a human donor in a cohort sampled during active COVID-19. CDR3 residues: CASSAASGGLTYEQYF. CDR3 DNA: TGTGCCAGCAGTGCGGCTAGCGGGGGGCTGACCTACGAGCAGTACTTC.